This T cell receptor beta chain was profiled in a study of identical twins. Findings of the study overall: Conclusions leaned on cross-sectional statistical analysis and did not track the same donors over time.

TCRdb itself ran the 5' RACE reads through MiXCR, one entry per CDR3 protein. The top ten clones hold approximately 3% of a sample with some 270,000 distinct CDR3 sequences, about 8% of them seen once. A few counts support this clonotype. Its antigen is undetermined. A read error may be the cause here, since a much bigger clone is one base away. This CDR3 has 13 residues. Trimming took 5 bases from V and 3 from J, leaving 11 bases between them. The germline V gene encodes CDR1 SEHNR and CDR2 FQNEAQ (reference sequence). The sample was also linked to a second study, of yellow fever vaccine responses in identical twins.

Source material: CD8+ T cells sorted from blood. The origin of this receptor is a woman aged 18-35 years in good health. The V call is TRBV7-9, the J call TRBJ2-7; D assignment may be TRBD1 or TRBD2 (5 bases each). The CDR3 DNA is TGTGCCAGCAGCCCCGGGGCCCTCTACGAGCAGTACTTC. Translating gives CASSPGALYEQYF.